These T cell receptor beta chains were read from a single sample in a study of blood T cell repertoires in COVID-19. Only in-frame clones appear in the TCRdb table, and some are missing; sequencing was by immunoSEQ multiplex PCR. The sample contains about 240,000 clones, about 89% of which appear only once. The sequencing input was PBMCs or T cells enriched from blood (not recorded which). The receptors were gathered from a man in his forties who had recovered from COVID-19. CDR3s include the opening cysteine and the closing phenylalanine or tryptophan. A D gene is named only where the DNA matches it firmly. Clone size is shown for a subset of rows, as once, few, many or a class of expanded clone.

CASSLQGRSTGELFF | TGTGCTAGCAGCTTACAGGGGCGGAGCACCGGGGAGCTGTTTTTT | NA | TRBJ2-2 | TRBD1 | TRBV7-7
CASSRLVSGVDEQFF | TGTGCCAGTAGTAGACTAGTCTCTGGTGTCGATGAGCAGTTCTTC | few | TRBJ2-1 | NA | TRBV19
CASKDETVLTDTQYF | TGTGCCAGCAAGGATGAGACAGTACTCACAGATACGCAGTATTTT | NA | TRBJ2-3 | NA | TRBV11-2
CSVEEGRGLGGYTF | TGCAGCGTTGAAGAGGGCAGGGGGCTTGGTGGCTACACCTTC | NA | TRBJ1-2 | TRBD1 | TRBV29-1
CASSQQGRYTEAFF | TGTGCCAGCAGCCAACAGGGTCGCTACACTGAAGCTTTCTTT | NA | TRBJ1-1 | NA | TRBV14
CSVGQGEWYEQYF | TGCAGCGTTGGACAGGGGGAATGGTACGAGCAGTACTTC | NA | TRBJ2-7 | TRBD1 | TRBV29-1
CASSVQGGSQPQHF | TGTGCCAGCTCAGTCCAGGGAGGGAGTCAGCCCCAGCATTTT | NA | TRBJ1-5 | NA | TRBV18
CATSDWGTQETQYF | TGTGCCACCAGTGATTGGGGGACTCAAGAGACCCAGTACTTC | NA | TRBJ2-5 | NA | TRBV24-1
CASSPALATNEKLFF | TGCGCCAGCAGCCCCGCGTTAGCAACTAATGAAAAACTGTTTTTT | NA | TRBJ1-4 | NA | TRBV5-1
CASSLLWSGGRTEAFF | TGTGCCAGCAGCTTATTGTGGTCAGGGGGCAGGACTGAAGCTTTCTTT | NA | TRBJ1-1 | TRBD1 | TRBV13
CASSEALRVSPLHF | TGTGCCAGCAGTGAGGCCCTCAGGGTGTCACCCCTCCACTTT | NA | TRBJ1-6 | NA | TRBV6-1
CASSQERRETDTQYF | TGTGCCAGCAGCCAAGAGAGGCGGGAAACAGATACGCAGTATTTT | NA | TRBJ2-3 | NA | TRBV4-2
CASSFQGTLNTGELFF | TGTGCCAGCAGCTTTCAGGGGACACTTAACACCGGGGAGCTGTTTTTT | once | TRBJ2-2 | NA | TRBV7-9
CASSLKSGGGYTF | TGTGCCAGCAGTTTAAAGTCAGGGGGTGGCTACACCTTC | once | TRBJ1-2 | TRBD1 | TRBV12-3/TRBV12-4
CASSLRSTDTQYF | TGCGCCAGCAGCCTTCGAAGTACTGATACGCAGTATTTT | NA | TRBJ2-3 | NA | TRBV4-1
CASSRRDRGFNEKLFF | TGTGCCAGCAGCCGCCGGGACAGGGGATTTAATGAAAAACTGTTTTTT | NA | TRBJ1-4 | TRBD1 | TRBV7-8
CASSIDRSYGYTF | TGTGCCAGTAGTATAGATCGGAGCTATGGCTACACCTTC | NA | TRBJ1-2 | NA | TRBV19
CASSQGYQGPYNEQFF | TGCGCCAGCAGCCAAGGCTATCAGGGGCCCTACAATGAGCAGTTCTTC | NA | TRBJ2-1 | NA | TRBV4-1
CASSPWPSAGGEQYF | TGTGCCAGCTCACCATGGCCTAGCGCGGGCGGGGAGCAGTACTTC | NA | TRBJ2-7 | NA | TRBV18
CATQPQGASYEQYF | TGTGCCACCCAGCCACAGGGGGCGAGCTACGAGCAGTACTTC | NA | TRBJ2-7 | TRBD1 | TRBV6-5
CASSRLAETQYF | TGTGCCAGCAGTCGACTAGCGGAGACCCAGTACTTC | NA | TRBJ2-5 | TRBD2 | TRBV12-3/TRBV12-4
CASTRTGGDIGYTF | TGCGCCAGCACTCGGACAGGGGGAGACATTGGCTACACCTTC | few | TRBJ1-2 | TRBD1 | TRBV10-2
CASSEAGGQGLITEAFF | TGTGCCAGCAGTGAAGCGGGGGGGCAGGGACTAATCACTGAAGCTTTCTTT | once | TRBJ1-1 | NA | TRBV2
CASSQESGTVITRALTDTQYF | TGCGCCAGCAGCCAAGAATCCGGGACAGTGATTACTCGAGCACTCACAGATACGCAGTATTTT | NA | TRBJ2-3 | TRBD1 | TRBV4-1
CASSELGQRNTEAFF | TGTGCCAGCAGCGAGCTCGGACAGAGAAACACTGAAGCTTTCTTT | once | TRBJ1-1 | NA | TRBV6-5
CASQDRGRNNQPQHF | TGTGCCTCCCAGGACAGGGGGCGGAACAATCAGCCCCAGCATTTT | few | TRBJ1-5 | TRBD1 | TRBV2
CAIQGWHGYTF | TGTGCCATACAGGGATGGCATGGCTACACCTTC | NA | TRBJ1-2 | NA | TRBV6-5
CASGGLGQIYNEQFF | TGTGCCAGCGGGGGACTAGGGCAGATATACAATGAGCAGTTCTTC | NA | TRBJ2-1 | TRBD2 | TRBV2
CASSPGTAAETQYF | TGTGCCAGCAGCCCGGGGACAGCGGCTGAGACCCAGTACTTC | NA | TRBJ2-5 | TRBD1 | TRBV7-9
CASSSTVMNTEAFF | TGCGCCAGCAGCTCCACAGTGATGAACACTGAAGCTTTCTTT | NA | TRBJ1-1 | NA | TRBV5-1
CASSWTGPNTGELFF | TGCGCCAGCAGCTGGACAGGGCCCAACACCGGGGAGCTGTTTTTT | NA | TRBJ2-2 | TRBD1 | TRBV5-1
CASQAGGPNGGELFF | TGCGCCAGCCAGGCGGGAGGGCCTAATGGCGGGGAGCTGTTTTTT | NA | TRBJ2-2 | TRBD2 | TRBV5-1
CASSFSPLRQGQEIQYF | TGCGCCAGCAGCTTTTCCCCTCTCAGACAGGGCCAAGAGATCCAGTACTTC | NA | TRBJ2-5 | TRBD1 | TRBV5-1
CASSLGGGESPLHF | TGTGCCAGCAGCTTAGGAGGGGGTGAATCACCCCTCCACTTT | NA | TRBJ1-6 | NA | TRBV7-9
CASSQDRALSNQPQHF | TGCGCCAGCAGCCAAGACAGGGCATTAAGCAATCAGCCCCAGCATTTT | NA | TRBJ1-5 | NA | TRBV4-3
CASRDRGRGNTIYF | TGCGCCAGCAGGGACAGGGGGCGTGGAAACACCATATATTTT | once | TRBJ1-3 | TRBD1 | TRBV10-2
CSVEPNTEAFF | TGCAGCGTGGAGCCGAACACTGAAGCTTTCTTT | NA | TRBJ1-1 | NA | TRBV29-1
CASSTSSGGNHNEQFF | TGTGCCAGCAGCACCTCTAGCGGGGGGAACCACAATGAGCAGTTCTTC | once | TRBJ2-1 | TRBD2 | TRBV2
CASSVAGEGPGYTF | TGTGCCAGCAGCGTAGCGGGAGAGGGCCCCGGCTACACCTTC | NA | TRBJ1-2 | NA | TRBV9
CSARTGGQPQHF | TGCAGCGCCCGGACAGGGGGGCAGCCCCAGCATTTT | NA | TRBJ1-5 | TRBD1 | TRBV29-1
CASSLDRGSAYEQYF | TGCGCCAGCAGCCTGGACAGGGGAAGTGCCTACGAGCAGTACTTC | NA | TRBJ2-7 | TRBD1 | TRBV4-1
CASSLGSGELQPQHF | TGTGCCAGCAGCTTAGGTTCAGGGGAGCTTCAGCCCCAGCATTTT | NA | TRBJ1-5 | NA | TRBV7-8
CASSSDRGPDSYEQYF | TGTGCCAGCAGCTCCGACAGAGGACCCGACTCCTACGAGCAGTACTTC | NA | TRBJ2-7 | NA | TRBV7-9
CASSEGWALDYGYTF | TGTGCCAGCAGTGAAGGATGGGCACTGGACTATGGCTACACCTTC | once | TRBJ1-2 | NA | TRBV6-1
CASSSYREKDYGYTF | TGTGCCAGCAGCTCCTACAGGGAAAAGGACTATGGCTACACCTTC | NA | TRBJ1-2 | NA | TRBV11-2
CAWSVRLRAYNEQFF | TGTGCCTGGAGTGTGAGACTTCGGGCCTACAATGAGCAGTTCTTC | NA | TRBJ2-1 | NA | TRBV30
CASRPQITHRADTQYF | TGTGCCAGCAGGCCACAGATTACTCACCGCGCCGATACGCAGTATTTT | NA | TRBJ2-3 | NA | TRBV7-3
CSGAKGAADTEAFF | TGCAGCGGCGCCAAGGGGGCTGCGGACACTGAAGCTTTCTTT | NA | TRBJ1-1 | TRBD1 | TRBV29-1
CASSTAKGLAEGINTKNIQYF | TGTGCCAGTAGTACTGCGAAGGGACTAGCGGAAGGAATAAATACCAAAAACATTCAGTACTTC | NA | TRBJ2-4 | TRBD2 | TRBV19
CASSQDPSNYGYTF | TGTGCCAGCAGCCAAGATCCTAGTAACTATGGCTACACCTTC | NA | TRBJ1-2 | NA | TRBV4-2
CAWGEGGLAGQETQYF | TGTGCCTGGGGGGAGGGTGGACTAGCGGGCCAAGAGACCCAGTACTTC | once | TRBJ2-5 | TRBD2 | TRBV30
CASSLGPRGIYNEQFF | TGTGCCAGCAGCTTAGGGCCCCGGGGGATCTACAATGAGCAGTTCTTC | NA | TRBJ2-1 | NA | TRBV7-9
CASSPPTGETSWQYF | TGTGCCAGCAGCCCCCCGACAGGGGAGACTTCGTGGCAGTACTTC | NA | TRBJ2-7 | TRBD1 | TRBV7-2
CASSQEGTSIYIQYF | TGCGCCAGCAGCCAAGAAGGGACTAGTATCTATATTCAGTACTTC | NA | TRBJ2-4 | TRBD2 | TRBV4-1
CASSSRGVQKAYGYTF | TGTGCCAGCAGCTCACGGGGGGTGCAAAAGGCCTATGGCTACACCTTC | NA | TRBJ1-2 | NA | TRBV9
CASKRGQSFEDYTF | TGCGCCAGCAAAAGGGGACAGTCATTCGAAGACTACACCTTC | NA | TRBJ1-2 | TRBD1 | TRBV5-1
CASSLIPGTSSSEQFF | TGTGCCAGCAGCTTAATCCCCGGGACTAGCAGCAGTGAGCAGTTCTTC | NA | TRBJ2-1 | TRBD2 | TRBV7-3
CASSYSGRDFFYGYTF | TGTGCCAGCAGTTACTCTGGCCGGGATTTCTTCTATGGCTACACCTTC | NA | TRBJ1-2 | NA | TRBV6-2/TRBV6-3
CASSTRRDGQPQHF | TGTGCCAGCAGCACTAGGAGGGACGGGCAGCCCCAGCATTTT | NA | TRBJ1-5 | NA | TRBV28
CASSLVQGLDYGYTF | TGTGCCAGCAGCTTAGTACAGGGATTGGACTATGGCTACACCTTC | once | TRBJ1-2 | NA | TRBV7-2